This TCR beta chain was identified during a study of molecular identifiers for immune sequencing clone quantification. This clonotype was seen at least ten times. The conserved phenylalanine or tryptophan normally closing the CDR3 is absent here, so this likely arose from a read error. No DNA is shown, since the ends of the CDR3 on it are uncertain; the CDR3 is the one TCRdb lists. Using its own MiXCR run on the PCR reads, TCRdb lists one record per CDR3 protein. The table has over 600,000 distinct CDR3 sequences, just under 20% seen once; the top ten hold roughly 0.9%. Germline V lookup: CDR1 DFQATT, CDR2 SNEGSKA (reference sequence). Both ends counted, the CDR3 spans 8 residues.

Sequenced: naive CD8+ T cells from blood, with Jurkat cell RNA spiked in. The subset: FACS-sorted CD8+CD4-CCR7+CD45RA+ naive T cells. This sequence was found in a human donor in good health. Some libraries in this study had Jurkat cell RNA spiked in. The V gene is TRBV20-1, the J gene TRBJ2-3; TRBD1 is the table's D call and was not checked against the DNA. The CDR3 spells CSATVGGL.